A selection of T cell receptor beta chains follows, all from one sample in a study of graft-versus-host responses after intestinal transplantation. The protocol was immunoSEQ multiplex PCR, while the TCRdb copy is restricted to in-frame clones and leaves out a portion. The repertoire includes around 13,000 clones, around 83% of them detected once, and roughly 52% sits in the top ten. The sample consisted of PBMCs, taken around 120 days after transplant. These receptors were collected from a human patient who received an intestinal transplant, so some T cells may come from the graft donor. CDR3s include the opening cysteine and the closing phenylalanine or tryptophan. The order of the fields is V gene, clone size, D gene, J gene, CDR3 DNA, CDR3 protein. A D gene is named only where the DNA matches it firmly. For some rows the clone size is stated as once, few or many, or as a class when expanded; others skip it.

>TRBV29-1|NA|NA|TRBJ2-5
TGCAGCGTTGTTTGGGAGACCCAGTACTTC
CSVVWETQYF
>TRBV6-6|NA|NA|TRBJ2-7
TGTGCCAGCAGTCCGAATTACGAGCAGTACTTC
CASSPNYEQYF
>TRBV9|NA|NA|TRBJ2-7
TGTGCCAGCAGCGAAAAAAATTCCTACGAGCAGTACTTC
CASSEKNSYEQYF
>TRBV19|NA|TRBD2|TRBJ2-7
TGTGCCAGTAGTACTGACCCCCCCCGGGTAGCGGGAGAGAACGAGCAGTACTTC
CASSTDPPRVAGENEQYF
>TRBV19|NA|NA|TRBJ1-1
TGTGCCAGTAGTATCATGGCGGGATCTGAAGCTTTCTTT
CASSIMAGSEAFF
>TRBV27|NA|TRBD1|TRBJ1-2
TGTGCCAGCAGGGGGGACAGCTATTACTATGGCTACACCTTC
CASRGDSYYYGYTF
>TRBV30|NA|NA|TRBJ2-5
TGTGCCTCAGACACCCCTGGGGAGCAGTACTTC
CASDTPGEQYF
>TRBV9|NA|TRBD2|TRBJ2-2
TGTGCCAGCAGCGGAGGGGGACTAGCGGGAGTGGGCGGGGAGCTGTTTTTT
CASSGGGLAGVGGELFF
>TRBV5-1|NA|NA|TRBJ2-5
TGCGCCAGCAGCTTACAGGGCAGGTGGGAAGAGACCCAGTACTTC
CASSLQGRWEETQYF
>TRBV4-2|NA|NA|TRBJ2-1
TGTGCCAGCAGCCAAGATCGTTCGACGGGGGCCTACAATGAGCAGTTCTTC
CASSQDRSTGAYNEQFF
>TRBV18|NA|NA|TRBJ1-4
TGTGCCAGCTCACCAACGGCAGGACGTAATGAAAAACTGTTTTTT
CASSPTAGRNEKLFF
>TRBV27|NA|NA|TRBJ2-3
TGTGCCAGCAGTTTAGCGGGATCGTATACAGATACGCAGTATTTT
CASSLAGSYTDTQYF
>TRBV6-5|NA|NA|TRBJ1-5
TGTGCCACACGGGGGGGTGGCAATCAGCCCCAGCATTTT
CATRGGGNQPQHF
>TRBV7-2|NA|NA|TRBJ2-3
TGTGCCAGCAGCCTCTCACCCCAGGGCCCGAGCACAGATACGCAGTATTTT
CASSLSPQGPSTDTQYF
>TRBV27|NA|TRBD1|TRBJ2-7
TGTGCCAGCAGTTCGACAGGGGGCGGGTACGAGCAGTACTTC
CASSSTGGGYEQYF
>TRBV5-8|NA|NA|TRBJ2-6
TGTGCCAGCAGCTTAGGACCGGGGGCCAACGTCCTGACTTTC
CASSLGPGANVLTF
>TRBV6-1|once|NA|TRBJ2-7
TGTGCCAGCAGCCCCAGAAGGGACGGGCTATTTGGGTACTTC
CASSPRRDGLFGYF
>TRBV5-4|NA|NA|TRBJ1-1
TGTGCCAGCAGCAACCGGGACACAAACACTGAAGCTTTCTTT
CASSNRDTNTEAFF
>TRBV9|NA|TRBD2|TRBJ2-7
TGTGCCAGCAGCGTAGGGGGAGGGAGCGAGCAGTACTTC
CASSVGGGSEQYF